The entry below describes one T cell receptor (beta chain). Its specificity is not known. Trimming shortened V by 10 bases and J by 0 bases, and 16 bases separated the two germline ends. Germline V gives CDR1 SEHNR, CDR2 FQNEAQ (reference sequence). The CDR3 sequence is 15 residues long. The table came from immunoSEQ multiplex PCR; TCRdb's copy has only in-frame clones and leaves some out. The sample contains about 820,000 clones, about 92% of which appear only once. The data were obtained in a study of shared clonotypes between healthy human individuals. Findings and limits, study-wide: Sequencing depth was a factor that was expected to affect clonotype sharing among donors. What limited the represented genetic and exposure-history diversity was the small number of donors.

Naive CD8 cells were CD45RO-negative, positively selected for CCR7, excluding terminally differentiated effector memory CD45RA+ cells. The gene calls are TRBV7-9 and TRBJ1-3; a possible D gene is TRBD1 (6 bases). The sequenced sample consisted of naive CD8+ T cells sorted from blood. This receptor was identified in a man younger than 45 in good health. The CDR3 DNA follows: TGTGCCATCTACGGACAGCTGAGCTCTGGAAACACCATATATTTT. It translates to CAIYGQLSSGNTIYF.